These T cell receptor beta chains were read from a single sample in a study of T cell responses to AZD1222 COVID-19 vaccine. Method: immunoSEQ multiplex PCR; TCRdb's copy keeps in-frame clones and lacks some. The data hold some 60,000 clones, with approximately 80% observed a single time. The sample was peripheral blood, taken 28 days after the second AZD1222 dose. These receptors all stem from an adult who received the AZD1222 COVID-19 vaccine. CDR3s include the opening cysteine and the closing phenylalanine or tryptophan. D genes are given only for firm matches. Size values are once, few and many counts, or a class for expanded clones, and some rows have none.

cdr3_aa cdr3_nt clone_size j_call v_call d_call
CASSVDWSSYNEQFF TGTGCCAGCAGTGTTGACTGGAGCTCCTACAATGAGCAGTTCTTC NA TRBJ2-1 TRBV2 NA
CASSWTYRGYEQYF TGCGCCAGCAGCTGGACCTATAGGGGATACGAGCAGTACTTC few TRBJ2-7 TRBV5-1 NA
CASSYEGTENYGYTF TGTGCCAGCAGTTACGAGGGGACGGAAAACTATGGCTACACCTTC NA TRBJ1-2 TRBV6-9 NA
CASNLGRIQETQYF TGCGCCAGCAACTTAGGGCGGATCCAAGAGACCCAGTACTTC NA TRBJ2-5 TRBV5-1 NA
CASSLDGGHPGPYNEQFF TGTGCCAGCAGCTTAGACGGGGGGCACCCAGGACCTTACAATGAGCAGTTCTTC few TRBJ2-1 TRBV11-3 NA
CASSYSGQVGQPQHF TGTGCCAGCAGTTACTCGGGACAGGTCGGTCAGCCCCAGCATTTT NA TRBJ1-5 TRBV6-6 TRBD1
CASSPDRGSGNTIYF TGTGCCAGCAGTCCGGACAGGGGCTCTGGAAACACCATATATTTT once TRBJ1-3 TRBV6-5 TRBD1
CASSVGWAISYNEQFF TGTGCCAGCAGCGTAGGCTGGGCGATCTCCTACAATGAGCAGTTCTTC NA TRBJ2-1 TRBV9 NA
CASSTTGESNQPQHF TGTGCCAGCAGTACGACAGGGGAAAGCAATCAGCCCCAGCATTTT NA TRBJ1-5 TRBV21-1 NA
CASSSLGGLGETQYF TGTGCCAGCAGTTCGCTGGGGGGACTCGGGGAGACCCAGTACTTC NA TRBJ2-5 TRBV6-5 NA
CASSKSAGSSYNSPLHF TGTGCCAGTAGTAAATCGGCAGGCAGCTCCTATAATTCACCCCTCCACTTT NA TRBJ1-6 TRBV19 NA
CASSMLQETQYF TGTGCCAGCAGCATGCTTCAAGAGACCCAGTACTTC few TRBJ2-5 TRBV5-6 NA
CASSQDGAEETQYF TGCGCCAGCAGCCAAGACGGCGCGGAAGAGACCCAGTACTTC NA TRBJ2-5 TRBV4-1 NA
CAIKGELTGELFF TGTGCCATCAAAGGGGAGTTGACCGGGGAGCTGTTTTTT NA TRBJ2-2 TRBV10-3 NA
CASSLARGAVAKNIQYF TGTGCCAGCAGTTTAGCGAGGGGCGCGGTAGCCAAAAACATTCAGTACTTC NA TRBJ2-4 TRBV28 NA
CATSLPPERQGAVTEAFF TGTGCCACCAGCCTTCCGCCGGAACGGCAGGGGGCCGTTACTGAAGCTTTCTTT NA TRBJ1-1 TRBV15 TRBD1
CASSVRGQSPLHF TGTGCCAGCAGCGTGCGGGGGCAATCACCCCTCCACTTT NA TRBJ1-6 TRBV9 NA
CASSRGRGGYGYTF TGTGCCAGCAGCCGTGGGAGGGGAGGTTATGGCTACACCTTC NA TRBJ1-2 TRBV3-1/TRBV3-2 NA
CASSLGVGFAQPQHF TGTGCCAGCAGCTTGGGGGTGGGGTTCGCTCAGCCCCAGCATTTT NA TRBJ1-5 TRBV7-2 NA
CASSQDPRANNSPLHF TGCGCCAGCAGCCAAGACCCCAGGGCTAATAATTCACCCCTCCACTTT NA TRBJ1-6 TRBV4-1 NA
CASSSGWYNDGYTF TGTGCCAGCAGCTCCGGGTGGTATAATGATGGCTACACCTTC NA TRBJ1-2 TRBV5-4 NA
CASSQNTEAFF TGTGCCAGCAGTCAAAACACTGAAGCTTTCTTT NA TRBJ1-1 TRBV5-4 NA
CASSYQGARQPQHF TGTGCCAGCAGCTACCAGGGGGCGCGTCAGCCCCAGCATTTT NA TRBJ1-5 TRBV6-5 TRBD1
CASSYRDKTYEQYF TGTGCCAGCAGTTACCGGGACAAAACCTACGAGCAGTACTTC few TRBJ2-7 TRBV11-2 NA
CATSENRGAGELFF TGTGCCACCAGTGAGAACAGGGGCGCCGGGGAGCTGTTTTTT few TRBJ2-2 TRBV24-1 TRBD1
CASSQEAAGGPGEQYF TGCGCCAGCAGCCAAGAGGCAGCGGGGGGGCCGGGCGAGCAGTACTTC NA TRBJ2-7 TRBV4-3 TRBD2
CASSLGDTPNEKLFF TGTGCCAGCAGCTTAGGGGACACACCTAATGAAAAACTGTTTTTT NA TRBJ1-4 TRBV7-9 NA
CASKFLQGSYGYTF TGTGCCAGCAAGTTTTTACAGGGATCCTATGGCTACACCTTC NA TRBJ1-2 TRBV27 NA
CASSKPEHTNINRVSKSTTYEQYF TGTGCCAGCAGCAAACCGGAACACACCAACATCAACAGGGTTTCCAAATCGACAACCTACGAGCAGTACTTC NA TRBJ2-7 TRBV21-1 NA